What follows is one T cell receptor (beta chain) and its context. The sample originates from a study of T cell responses to AZD1222 COVID-19 vaccine. Assay used: immunoSEQ multiplex PCR; TCRdb lists only in-frame clones, some missing. The table records about 270,000 clones, 90% to 95% of them present only once. Deletions cut 3 bases from V and 0 bases from J, with 14 bases between. This CDR3 spans 15 amino acids. Germline loops: CDR1 SQVTM, CDR2 ANQGSEA. The sample here was peripheral blood, taken 28 days after the second AZD1222 dose. The clonotype was recovered from an adult who received the AZD1222 COVID-19 vaccine. The chain is built from TRBV29-1 and TRBJ1-1; D might be TRBD1 (6 bases). The CDR3 sequence: CSVESAGALNTEAFF. CDR3 sequence (DNA): TGCAGCGTTGAGTCGGCAGGGGCTTTGAACACTGAAGCTTTCTTT.